This T cell receptor (beta chain) is from a study of T-cell reconstitution after alpha-beta-depleted transplantation in children. V was clipped by 1 base and J by 5 bases, with 5 bases between them. The germline V gene encodes CDR1 ENHRY and CDR2 SYGVKD. The CDR3 runs to 12 residues. Study results and limitations: T-cell counts and diversity were attributed mostly to newly produced T cells one year after transplant.

With respect to this clonotype: Its antigen is as yet unknown.

Unique molecular identifiers were incorporated during preparation of the TCRbeta library. Each CDR3 protein is one row after TCRdb ran MiXCR on the PCR reads. The data contain more than 300,000 distinct CDR3 sequences, 16% of them singletons. V gene TRBV10-3 combines with J gene TRBJ1-2, with D unresolved. Sequenced material: PBMCs, mostly from graft donor cells, taken 360 days after TCRalphabeta/CD19-depleted stem cell transplant. The TCR originated in a male patient aged 2-15 years who had a stem cell transplant for acute lymphoblastic leukemia, so the T cells may come from the graft donor. The CDR3 DNA is TGTGCCATCAGTGAGTGGGAATATGGCTACACCTTC. Translated: CAISEWEYGYTF.